Described below is a single TCR beta chain sequence and its context. Its antigen has not been determined. From each donor, a roughly 2.5 ml peripheral blood sample was drawn into PAXgene tubes and stored at -80 degrees C. Without T cell sorting, total RNA was isolated from whole blood using the PAXgene blood miRNA kit on an automated QIAcube. Peripheral blood from monozygotic twin pairs who were concordant or discordant for inflammatory bowel disease underwent deep TCRalpha and TCRbeta repertoire profiling using unique molecular barcoding. For every twin pair, smoking habits were documented, and each individual was categorised as a current, former or never smoker. These data are taken from a study of monozygotic twins with inflammatory bowel disease (dated by TCRdb to between 2019 and 2020). Broadly, across the study: A total of roughly 28 monozygotic twin pairs were included in the full study, comprising nine German pairs (four IBD-concordant, five IBD-discordant) and 19 IBD-discordant Danish pairs. Within discordant pairs, disease-associated traits were sought mainly by comparing IBD patients with their genetically identical healthy co-twins. Each individual had, on average, about 151 000 unique TCRalpha sequences and 181 000 unique TCRbeta sequences available for analysis.

The germline V gene encodes CDR1 SGHAT and CDR2 FQNNGV. From its cysteine to its phenylalanine, the CDR3 spans 15 amino acids. Only the protein sequence is given. Library method: 5' RACE. Each TCR library was prepared from about 3,400 ng of total RNA. For each sample, cDNA synthesis with SMARTScribe reverse transcriptase was split into eight separate reactions. During cDNA synthesis, template switching introduced unique molecular identifiers that contained a 6-nucleotide sample barcode. TCRalpha and TCRbeta cDNA was amplified in two nested PCRs of 16 and 9 cycles, and bead purification was carried out after each PCR. Before amplification, the cDNA was both treated with uracil DNA-glycosylase and purified with the QIAquick PCR purification kit. The second PCR added Illumina TruSeq-compatible adapters along with sample-specific barcodes. TapeStation and Qubit were used to check library quality and concentration, and 4.5 to 5 ng of each library was pooled. The pooled libraries were sequenced with 2 x 100 bp reads and custom sequencing primers on an Illumina HiSeq2500 single-index Rapid Run. The authors' pipeline ran thus. MiGEC version 1.2.6 was used for UMI-based consensus assembly to correct PCR and sequencing errors. MiXCR version 2.1.1 was used for V(D)J alignment, clonotype assembly and CDR3 extraction. To normalise gene usage, clonotype sharing and MAIT/NKT TCR abundance, the top 1000, 10 000 and 20 000 clonotypes in each sample were analysed. Diversity was computed as the inverse Simpson index with the vegan R package after downsampling to 27 000 UMIs. Paired Mann-Whitney U tests were applied to discordant twin pairs, and Benjamini-Hochberg correction was used for multiple testing. The reads went through TCRdb reprocessing, and each CDR3 protein sequence gets one entry with no DNA. TCRdb, rather than the study authors, made the V and J calls. The sample has about 160,000 distinct CDR3 sequences on record. Approximately 2.8% of the sample is taken by the ten largest.

Points the paper makes about the study in general: Compared with healthy twins, IBD patients shared fewer clonotypes with other individuals, and the difference was most pronounced in patients with signs of disease activity. The results gave no support for a single strong signal or clonotype linked to IBD. TCRbeta repertoire diversity, by inverse Simpson index, was decreased in IBD patients compared with their healthy co-twins. No difference in repertoire similarity was observed between concordant and discordant twins, possibly owing to limited statistical power. The analysis was unable to tell apart different T cell subtypes. Differing immunosuppressive treatments among patients may have added background noise and inter-individual variability to the repertoires.

The chain was built from TRBV11-2 and TRBJ2-5; without DNA, the TCRdb call of TRBD1 cannot be checked. The sequenced sample was blood. This TCR derives from a human donor with ulcerative colitis or Crohn's disease, or a healthy co-twin of an affected twin (not recorded which). The CDR3 region reads CASSLVGQARETQYF.